This passage covers 27 T cell receptor beta chains from one sample sequenced in a study of T-cell memory formation after mild COVID-19. TCRdb re-analysed the 5' RACE reads in MiXCR, keeping a single row per CDR3 protein. The repertoire includes more than 400,000 distinct CDR3 sequences, around a sixth of them detected once, and 9% to 15% sits in the top ten. The sample comprised PBMCs or a T cell subset sorted from them (not recorded which). These TCRs come from an adult woman who had mild COVID-19 (a few samples of this study predate the infection). Cell type and time point are not known.

V is TRBV5-6 and J is TRBJ2-7; D unclear. Germline-derived CDR1 and CDR2 are SGHDT and YYEEEE. V was clipped by 4 bases and J by 7 bases, with 9 bases between them. The CDR3 totals 11 residues. The CDR3 reads CASSRPGEQYF. The DNA of the CDR3 is TGTGCCAGCAGCCGTCCGGGTGAGCAGTACTTC.

CDR3 DNA: TGTGCCAGCAGCTTAGTTTCAGCGGCCACAGATACGCAGTATTTT. The encoded protein is CASSLVSAATDTQYF. The rearrangement links TRBV7-9 to TRBJ2-3; D possibly corresponds to TRBD2 (5 bases). V lost 1 base to trimming and J lost 2 bases, with 10 bases between them. The germline gives CDR1 SEHNR, CDR2 FQNEAQ (reference sequence). This CDR3 comprises 15 residues.

This clonotype appeared a few times. The chain joins TRBV4-1 to TRBJ2-6, with 9 bases lining up with TRBD1. Trimming at V came to 1 base and at J to 0 bases, leaving 7 bases not matched to a gene. The CDR3 has 19 residues. Germline-derived CDR1 and CDR2 are MGHRA and YSYEKL. As DNA, the CDR3 is TGCGCCAGCAGCCAAGGAACCGGGACAGGGTTCTCTGGGGCCAACGTCCTGACTTTC. Protein: CASSQGTGTGFSGANVLTF.

This rearrangement joins TRBV4-1 to TRBJ2-7, with 7 bases identical to TRBD1. Germline values: CDR1 MGHRA, CDR2 YSYEKL. The CDR3 length is 16 residues. After removal of 0 bases from V and 6 bases from J, the junction contained 11 bases not matched to a gene. CDR3 sequence reads: CASSQDRRQGLREQYF. The CDR3 DNA sequence: TGCGCCAGCAGCCAAGATCGGAGACAGGGTCTCCGCGAGCAGTACTTC.

The table lists this clonotype with a few counts. The genes are TRBV18 and TRBJ2-5; 10 positions match TRBD2. This CDR3 has 17 residues. V lost 3 bases to trimming and J lost 5 bases; unmatched junction nucleotides: 12. CDR1 and CDR2 (germline): KGHSH, LQKENI. Here the CDR3 reads CASSPKASSGRGETQYF. CDR3 sequence (DNA): TGTGCCAGCTCACCTAAGGCATCTAGCGGGAGAGGCGAGACCCAGTACTTC.

V is TRBV4-3 and J is TRBJ1-3, with D tentatively TRBD1 (5 bases). Germline V CDR1 and CDR2: LGHNA, YSLEER. V was shortened by 1 base and J by 3 bases, with 10 bases between the two germline ends. There are 15 residues in the CDR3. In nucleotides, the CDR3 is TGCGCCAGCAGCCAAGCCGGCAGGGTTGGAAACACCATATATTTT. Encoded protein: CASSQAGRVGNTIYF.

Ten or more counts support this clonotype. The chain joins TRBV5-5 to TRBJ1-5, with 9 bases identical to TRBD1. This CDR3 has 16 residues. CDR1 and CDR2 (germline): SGHKS, YYEKEE (reference sequence). The J segment lost 3 bases and the V segment lost 3 bases, leaving 7 bases of the junction unmatched. DNA of the CDR3: TGTGCCAGCAGCTCCGTGAGGACAGGGGCCAATCAGCCCCAGCATTTT. The encoded protein is CASSSVRTGANQPQHF.

The J gene is TRBJ2-7, the V gene TRBV7-2; a possible D gene is TRBD2 (5 bases). Between the trimmed V and J ends, which lost 3 bases and 0 bases, there was a span of 12 bases. Per the germline V gene, CDR1 is SGHTA and CDR2 is FQGNSA. The CDR3 loop spans 15 amino acids. CDR3 in amino acids: CASSFQVASSYEQYF. As DNA, the CDR3 is TGTGCCAGCAGCTTTCAGGTAGCGTCCTCCTACGAGCAGTACTTC.

This clonotype was found once. The chain is built from TRBV21-1 and TRBJ2-7; the D call in the table, TRBD1, was not verified against the DNA. TRBV21-1 is a pseudogene. CDR3 length: 17 amino acids. CDR3 coding DNA: TGTGCCAGCAGCAAGGGCAGGCGAGGGACCGGAACCTACGAGCAGTACTTC. Translated, it gives CASSKGRRGTGTYEQYF.

In this sample, this clonotype turned up a few times. The rearrangement links TRBV21-1 to TRBJ2-1; TRBD1, the D gene given by the table, was not confirmed from the DNA. TRBV21-1 is designated a pseudogene. There are 15 residues in the CDR3. The chain's CDR3 is CASPYKGQLYNEQFF. In DNA form, the CDR3 reads TGTGCCAGCCCTTACAAGGGACAGTTATACAATGAGCAGTTCTTC.

This rearrangement joins TRBV4-1 to TRBJ2-1; 8 positions match TRBD2. V was clipped by 1 base and J by 0 bases; unmatched bases: 5. Germline V lookup: CDR1 MGHRA, CDR2 YSYEKL. The CDR3 totals 17 residues. CDR3 nucleotides: TGCGCCAGCAGCCAAGGCCCGGGGGGGGTCTCCTACAATGAGCAGTTCTTC. Protein sequence: CASSQGPGGVSYNEQFF.

V usage is TRBV5-1 and J usage is TRBJ1-1; D perhaps matches TRBD1 (6 bases). The germline gives CDR1 SGHRS, CDR2 YFSETQ. The V and J ends lost 4 bases and 1 base respectively, with 11 bases between them. The CDR3 consists of 14 residues. The CDR3 spells CASSILTGNTEAFF. The CDR3, as DNA: TGCGCCAGCAGCATACTGACAGGGAACACTGAAGCTTTCTTT.

The chain recombines TRBV11-2 with TRBJ2-7; D perhaps matches TRBD1 (6 bases). The CDR3 is 13 amino acids. V was clipped by 1 base and J by 7 bases, with 11 bases between them. CDR1 is SGHAT and CDR2 is FQNNGV in the germline V gene. The CDR3 coding sequence is TGTGCCAGCAGCTTAGCAGTAACAGGGGAGCAGTACTTC. This codes for CASSLAVTGEQYF.

This clonotype was seen repeatedly, ten times or more. The V gene is TRBV27, the J gene TRBJ2-3; D is unclear. The V gene lost 0 bases and the J gene lost 0 bases, with 7 bases spanning the gap. Germline assignment: CDR1 MNHEY and CDR2 SMNVEV (reference sequence). The CDR3 has 15 residues. CDR3 region: CASSLSGFSTDTQYF. CDR3 bases: TGTGCCAGCAGTTTATCGGGGTTTAGCACAGATACGCAGTATTTT.

The sample holds a few counts of this clonotype. This chain links TRBV4-3 with TRBJ2-7; 8 positions agree with TRBD2. Germline V gene lookup returns CDR1 LGHNA and CDR2 YSLEER. The V and J ends lost 2 bases and 3 bases, in that order; junction bases with no gene match: 6. This CDR3 has 15 residues. CDR3: CASSQTQRENYEQYF. CDR3 coding DNA: TGCGCCAGCAGCCAAACCCAGCGGGAGAACTACGAGCAGTACTTC.

This clonotype was observed at least ten times. This chain joins TRBV27 and TRBJ2-3, with 10 bases aligning to TRBD1. Germline assignment: CDR1 MNHEY and CDR2 SMNVEV (reference sequence). The V gene end was trimmed by 4 bases and the J gene end by 2 bases; junction bases not matched to a gene: 9. This CDR3 is 17 amino acids long. The CDR3 sequence: CASSWTGGSLYTDTQYF. CDR3 sequence (DNA): TGTGCCAGCAGTTGGACAGGGGGTTCTCTTTACACAGATACGCAGTATTTT.

The sample holds a few counts of this clonotype. The V and J genes are TRBV30 and TRBJ2-2; 8 bases line up with TRBD2. The CDR3 totals 16 residues. The V gene end was trimmed by 1 base and the J gene end by 1 base; junction bases not matched to a gene: 5. Germline V gene lookup returns CDR1 GTSNPN and CDR2 SVGIG (reference sequence). CDR3 region: CAWSGVAGLNTGELFF. The CDR3 DNA is TGTGCCTGGAGTGGAGTAGCGGGACTGAACACCGGGGAGCTGTTTTTT. The full variable domain, its missing parts supplied by reference TRBV30 and TRBJ2-2, is SQTIHQWPATLVQPVGSPLSLECTVEGTSNPNLYWYRQAAGRGLQLLFYSVGIGQISSEVPQNLSASRPQDRQFILSSKKLLLSDSGFYLCAWSGVAGLNTGELFFGEGSRLTVL.

This clonotype was picked up a small number of times. The genes are TRBV5-1 and TRBJ2-4; D could derive from TRBD1 or TRBD2 (6 bases each). The germline V and J ends were trimmed by 5 bases and 0 bases, with 21 bases remaining between them. The CDR3 spans 18 residues. The germline gives CDR1 SGHRS, CDR2 YFSETQ. The CDR3 DNA reads TGCGCCAGCAGTGCGGGGATGTACAGGGCCGTAGCCAAAAACATTCAGTACTTC. Its protein is CASSAGMYRAVAKNIQYF.

The chain recombines TRBV4-3 with TRBJ2-3; D might be TRBD2 (5 bases). Trimming removed 1 base at V and 4 bases at J, with 15 bases between. Germline CDR1 reads LGHNA; CDR2 reads YSLEER. The CDR3 covers 16 residues. CDR3 DNA sequence: TGCGCCAGCAGCCAAGGGCTAGCACTGGGGTCAGATACGCAGTATTTT. Residues: CASSQGLALGSDTQYF.

This clonotype was seen a handful of times. The rearrangement joins TRBV7-9 to TRBJ2-7, with 12 bases aligning to TRBD1. The J segment lost 5 bases and the V segment lost 4 bases, leaving 6 bases of the junction unmatched. Germline V gives CDR1 SEHNR, CDR2 FQNEAQ (reference sequence). The CDR3 runs 15 residues. The CDR3 bases are TGTGCCAGCAGCTCTACCGGGACAGGGGGCAACGAGCAGTACTTC. As protein: CASSSTGTGGNEQYF.

The CDR3 spells CASSQDLGRRNTGELFF. In DNA form, the CDR3 reads TGCGCCAGCAGCCAAGATTTGGGCAGGAGGAACACCGGGGAGCTGTTTTTT. The V gene is TRBV4-1, the J gene TRBJ2-2; D ambiguous. The germline V and J ends were trimmed by 0 bases and 1 base, with 12 bases remaining between them. The germline CDR1 and CDR2 sequences are MGHRA and YSYEKL. This CDR3 has 17 amino acids.

This chain uses TRBV5-1 with TRBJ1-6; TRBD1 agrees at 7 bases. J was trimmed by 7 bases and V by 4 bases; bases with no gene match: 5. The CDR3 contains 14 residues. The V gene's germline CDR1 is SGHRS and CDR2 YFSETQ. The chain's CDR3 is CASSPGTENSPLHF. CDR3 DNA: TGCGCCAGCAGCCCAGGGACAGAGAATTCACCCCTCCACTTT.

This clonotype was recorded many times. The rearrangement uses TRBV5-1 and TRBJ1-1; the D is unclear. The CDR3 consists of 12 residues. Germline-derived CDR1 and CDR2 are SGHRS and YFSETQ. Trimming cost V 3 bases and J 6 bases, with 9 bases left between them. CDR3 protein: CASSWAGAEAFF. Here the CDR3 DNA reads TGCGCCAGCAGCTGGGCAGGCGCTGAAGCTTTCTTT.

The rearrangement joins TRBV29-1 to TRBJ2-5; TRBD2 matches at 7 bases. V shed 7 bases and J 1 base; nucleotides not matched to a gene: 21. Germline V gene lookup returns CDR1 SQVTM and CDR2 ANQGSEA. CDR3 length: 18 amino acids. CDR3 DNA: TGCAGCGAGGGAGGACTAGACTTTTGGCCCGCCTTCCAAGAGACCCAGTACTTC. Translated, it gives CSEGGLDFWPAFQETQYF.

The rearrangement links TRBV12-3 or TRBV12-4 to TRBJ2-5; D not resolved. V was clipped by 6 bases and J by 7 bases, with 9 bases between them. This CDR3 comprises 11 residues. The CDR3 region has the DNA TGTGCCAGCAGCTCCGCGCGGACCCAGTACTTC. This sequence encodes CASSSARTQYF.

V gene TRBV19 combines with J gene TRBJ2-6; D might be TRBD2 (6 bases). Trimming took 5 bases from V and 2 from J, leaving 10 bases between them. The CDR3 sequence is 15 residues long. Germline-derived CDR1 and CDR2 are LNHDA and SQIVND (reference sequence). The CDR3 region is CASSPGRTGANVLTF. In DNA form, the CDR3 reads TGTGCCAGTAGTCCAGGGAGGACTGGGGCCAACGTCCTGACTTTC.

This clonotype was seen a few times. The V gene is TRBV20-1, the J gene TRBJ2-7; 9 bases map to TRBD1. In germline, CDR1 is DFQATT, CDR2 SNEGSKA (reference sequence). The CDR3 spans 13 residues. V was clipped by 3 bases and J by 4 bases; unmatched bases: 4. DNA for the CDR3: TGCAGTGCTAGGGGGGACAGGGCGTACGAGCAGTACTTC. This translates into CSARGDRAYEQYF.